The following is a T cell receptor (beta chain) sequence with its context. This sample was included in a study of patients and donors after allogeneic stem cell transplantation. TCRdb reprocessed the RT-PCR reads via MiXCR and lists one record per CDR3 protein. The sample holds about 25,000 distinct CDR3 sequences, roughly 43% seen once. The CDR3 runs to 14 residues. The junction had 7 bases not matched to a gene; V was cut back by 6 bases and J by 5 bases. The germline V gene encodes CDR1 WSHSY and CDR2 SAAADI. The chain couples TRBV10-2 to TRBJ2-4; 7 bases agree with TRBD2. The TCR was taken from a human donor who was either an allogeneic HSCT recipient or a stem cell or donor lymphocyte infusion donor (not recorded which). It is not recorded whose cells these are; they may come from a transplant donor. Sequenced: blood, either unsorted or a sorted T cell fraction (not recorded which). CDR3 nucleotides: TGCGCCAGCAGGGAAGCGGGACGCCAAAACATTCAGTACTTC. Its protein is CASREAGRQNIQYF.